Presented here are 21 T cell receptor beta chains from one specimen sequenced in a study of blood T cells in healthy people across ages. Using a J-beta primer mix together with a sample-barcoded 5' primer, a second PCR was run for roughly 6 to 12 cycles. TCRdb reanalysed the 5' RACE reads using MiXCR and keeps one entry per CDR3 protein. Of around 600,000 distinct CDR3 sequences listed, 40% to 55% are singletons. The sequenced sample was blood. These receptors were obtained from an elderly man in good health.

The chain joins TRBV14 to TRBJ1-2, with a weak D call TRBD1 (5 bases). This CDR3 is built from 12 residues. Germline values: CDR1 SGHDN, CDR2 FVKESK. Deletions cut 3 bases from V and 7 bases from J, with 9 bases between. CDR3 residues: CASSQGRVGYTF. CDR3 coding DNA: TGTGCCAGCAGCCAGGGGCGGGTTGGCTACACCTTC.

The V gene is TRBV6-6, the J gene TRBJ2-7, with a possible D match to TRBD1 (6 bases). The CDR3 consists of 17 residues. Germline V gene sequence: CDR1 MNHNY, CDR2 SVGAGI (reference sequence). V was shortened by 0 bases and J by 7 bases, with 22 bases between the two germline ends. CDR3 sequence: CASSYSQGQGKGNEQYF. The CDR3 DNA sequence: TGTGCCAGCAGTTACTCCCAGGGGCAGGGGAAGGGCAATGAGCAGTACTTC.

This rearrangement joins TRBV6-5 to TRBJ2-5; 9 bases are a match to TRBD2. Germline V lookup: CDR1 MNHEY, CDR2 SVGAGI. The trim removed 2 bases at V and 5 bases at J, leaving 6 bases unmatched. CDR3 size: 15 residues. The CDR3 DNA follows: TGTGCCAGCAGTTACACAACTAGCGGGTCTGAGACCCAGTACTTC. It encodes CASSYTTSGSETQYF.

The CDR3 loop is CASSQALSLGEQYF. The CDR3 nucleotides read TGCGCCAGCAGCCAAGCACTTTCCTTGGGGGAGCAGTACTTC. This chain uses TRBV4-3 with TRBJ2-7, with D unclear. Trimming pared 1 base from V and 7 bases from J, leaving 14 bases between. The CDR3 extends over 14 amino acids. CDR1 and CDR2 (germline): LGHNA, YSLEER.

The rearrangement links TRBV5-1 to TRBJ1-2; possible D gene TRBD1, 5 bases. V was shortened by 3 bases and J by 3 bases, with 12 bases between the two germline ends. This CDR3 comprises 14 residues. Per the germline V gene, CDR1 is SGHRS and CDR2 is YFSETQ. The chain's CDR3 is CASSWGGSDYGYTF. CDR3 nucleotide sequence: TGCGCCAGCAGCTGGGGGGGATCGGACTATGGCTACACCTTC.

This clonotype was recorded a few times. The chain joins TRBV7-6 to TRBJ1-6, with 8 bases identical to TRBD1. Per germline, CDR1 SGHVS and CDR2 FNYEAQ. Trimming took 4 bases from V and 6 from J; bases not matched to a gene: 2. This CDR3 contains 14 residues. CDR3: CASSSDRVNSPLHF. CDR3 sequence (DNA): TGTGCCAGCAGCTCGGACAGGGTTAATTCACCCCTCCACTTT.

There are a few counts of this clonotype. The rearrangement uses TRBV7-8 and TRBJ2-5; no firm D call. The tail of the sequence fits TRBJ2-4 better, so the J call may be wrong. This CDR3 spans 12 amino acids. Germline lookup yields CDR1 SGHVS and CDR2 FQNEAQ. For the CDR3, the DNA is TGTGCCAGCAGCTTCCCTCAGAACATTCAGTACTTC. Amino acid sequence: CASSFPQNIQYF.

The chain couples TRBV7-6 to TRBJ1-1; no clear D. The germline gives CDR1 SGHVS, CDR2 FNYEAQ. The CDR3 sequence is 12 residues long. Trimming took 5 bases from V and 11 from J, leaving 15 bases between them. The CDR3 loop reads CASSPIPGPAFF. CDR3 DNA: TGTGCCAGCAGCCCAATACCGGGTCCTGCTTTCTTT.

This clonotype was detected only once. The CDR3 nucleotides read TGTGCCAGCAGCTTCGGGCTAGCGGGGTGGGGTGAGCAGTTCTTC. Translated, it gives CASSFGLAGWGEQFF. The chain uses TRBV7-2 and TRBJ2-1; TRBD2 aligns across 9 bases. Germline CDR1 reads SGHTA; CDR2 reads FQGNSA. CDR3 length: 15 amino acids. Germline trimming cut 3 bases from V and 9 bases from J; bases unmatched to any gene: 9.

This clonotype was counted between two and nine times. The gene calls are TRBV2 and TRBJ1-1; D gene uncertain. V shed 4 bases and J shed 5 bases, with 11 bases lying between them. The germline V gene has CDR1 SNHLY and CDR2 FYNNEI. The CDR3 extends over 13 amino acids. CDR3 region: CASSGEAGTEAFF. CDR3 sequence (DNA): TGTGCCAGCAGTGGGGAGGCGGGTACTGAAGCTTTCTTT.

This clonotype was seen only a few times. The chain is built from TRBV29-1 and TRBJ1-1, with D tentatively TRBD1 (6 bases). The CDR3 is 12 amino acids. V was shortened by 7 bases and J by 0 bases, with 9 bases between the two germline ends. CDR1 and CDR2 (germline): SQVTM, ANQGSEA. In nucleotides, the CDR3 is TGCAGCGCCCAGGGGATGAACACTGAAGCTTTCTTT. Its translation is CSAQGMNTEAFF. Full variable domain (missing parts from reference TRBV29-1 and TRBJ1-1): SAVISQKPSRDICQRGTSLTIQCQVDSQVTMMFWYRQQPGQSLTLIATANQGSEATYESGFVIDKFPISRPNLTFSTLTVSNMSPEDSSIYLCSAQGMNTEAFFGQGTRLTVV.

The chain recombines TRBV30 with TRBJ1-4; 7 bases are a match to TRBD1. With 6 bases clipped from V and 0 bases from J, the junction kept 4 bases outside the gene matches. This CDR3 has 14 amino acids. Germline lookup yields CDR1 GTSNPN and CDR2 SVGIG (reference sequence). In nucleotides, the CDR3 is TGTGCCTGCCAGGGGGATGCAACTAATGAAAAACTGTTTTTT. This codes for CACQGDATNEKLFF.

This clonotype was counted a few times. The CDR3 nucleotides are TGTGCCAGCAGTTATACGGGGGAGAGCTCCTACGAGCAGTACTTC. Translated: CASSYTGESSYEQYF. The rearrangement links TRBV6-2 or TRBV6-3 to TRBJ2-7; possibly TRBD2 for D (6 bases). V was trimmed by 3 bases and J by 0 bases, leaving 12 bases between them. The germline V gene encodes CDR1 MNHEY and CDR2 SVGEGT. This CDR3 is 15 amino acids long.

A single count supports this clonotype. V and J are TRBV12-3 or TRBV12-4 and TRBJ2-4; D unclear. The DNA end is a closer match to TRBJ2-5, so the J assignment may be wrong. The CDR3 is 11 residues long. CDR3 DNA: TGTGCCAGCATGCGATCAGAGACCCAGTACTTC. This sequence encodes CASMRSETQYF.

This chain connects TRBV20-1 to TRBJ2-4, with 15 bases matching TRBD2. The J call may be in error: the DNA end matches TRBJ2-7 better. The germline V gene has CDR1 DFQATT and CDR2 SNEGSKA (reference sequence). CDR3 length: 17 amino acids. The CDR3, as DNA: TGCAGTACAACCCCCCGGACTAGCGGGAGGGCCAATTACGAGCAGTACTTC. It yields the protein CSTTPRTSGRANYEQYF.

This clonotype was observed a few times. The rearrangement links TRBV3-1 to TRBJ2-7; D unresolved. With 1 base removed from V and 2 bases from J, the gap between germline ends came to 9 bases. Germline CDR1 reads LGHDT; CDR2 reads YNNKEL (reference sequence). This CDR3 is 14 amino acids long. The CDR3 DNA reads as TGTGCCAGCAGCCAAGGGGTTAGAGCCTACGAGCAGTACTTC. It encodes CASSQGVRAYEQYF.

The genes are TRBV29-1 and TRBJ2-7; 10 nucleotides align to TRBD1. CDR1 and CDR2 from the germline V gene are SQVTM and ANQGSEA. CDR3 size: 13 residues. With 5 bases clipped from V and 2 bases from J, the junction kept 3 bases outside the gene matches. The CDR3 loop is CSVRQGAAYEQYF. For the CDR3, the DNA is TGCAGCGTTAGACAGGGGGCGGCCTACGAGCAGTACTTC.

The chain is built from TRBV20-1 and TRBJ2-3, with 7 bases lining up with TRBD2. The CDR3 has 15 residues. CDR1 and CDR2 (germline): DFQATT, SNEGSKA (reference sequence). V lost 1 base and J lost 4; bases outside the gene matches: 8. For the CDR3, the DNA is TGCAGTGCTAGAGGGATCGCGGGAGTCCCAGATACGCAGTATTTT. Its protein is CSARGIAGVPDTQYF.

This sequence joins TRBV12-3 or TRBV12-4 and TRBJ2-5; D not resolved. The tail of the sequence fits TRBJ2-7 better, so the J call may be wrong. This CDR3 is built from 13 residues. CDR3 in DNA: TGTGCCAGCAGAGTGACGGGTTCGCTCGAGCAGTACTTC. Its protein product is CASRVTGSLEQYF.

The sample holds a few counts of this clonotype. J is TRBJ1-2 and V is TRBV28, with D unresolved. The CDR3 is 14 residues long. Germline V lookup: CDR1 MDHEN, CDR2 SYDVKM. Trimming took off 3 bases at V and 4 bases at J, with 12 bases between the two ends. In DNA, the CDR3 is TGTGCCAGCAGTTTTGGACCGAGAGGCTATGGCTACACCTTC. This codes for CASSFGPRGYGYTF.

This chain joins TRBV20-1 and TRBJ2-5; possible D gene TRBD1, 6 bases. CDR3 size: 13 residues. CDR1 and CDR2 (germline): DFQATT, SNEGSKA (reference sequence). Trimming pared 6 bases from V and 11 bases from J, leaving 22 bases between. The CDR3: CSALSRGGEDQYF. The DNA of the CDR3 is TGCAGTGCCCTATCACGAGGGGGAGAGGATCAGTACTTC.